A single sample gave rise to the 5 T cell receptor beta chains below, sequenced in a study of T-cell reconstitution after alpha-beta-depleted transplantation in children. A TCRbeta library incorporating unique molecular identifiers was prepared. TCRdb fed the PCR reads into MiXCR, producing one record per CDR3 protein. This sample carries roughly 500,000 distinct CDR3 sequences, roughly an eighth of them seen once, and the ten largest clones take approximately 5.4%. The sample was PBMCs from the stem cell graft donor, taken from the stem cell graft. The source of these receptors is a human donor who donated a stem cell graft to a child with combined immunodeficiency.

This clonotype was seen only a few times. The genes are TRBV6-2 or TRBV6-3 and TRBJ2-3; 8 nucleotides agree with TRBD1. The CDR3 runs to 15 residues. The J segment lost 4 bases and the V segment lost 0 bases, leaving 3 bases of the junction unmatched. Germline V gene lookup returns CDR1 MNHEY and CDR2 SVGEGT. CDR3 amino acids: CASSYSGQGPDTQYF. The CDR3 DNA sequence: TGTGCCAGCAGTTACTCAGGACAGGGCCCAGATACGCAGTATTTT.

The rearrangement joins TRBV6-2 or TRBV6-3 to TRBJ2-4; 9 bases agree with TRBD1. CDR3 length equals 15 residues. Germline CDR1 reads MNHEY; CDR2 reads SVGEGT. With V trimmed by 7 bases and J by 1 base, 5 bases remained unmatched. The CDR3 bases are TGTGCCAGCACCTGGACAGGGGTGGCCAAAAACATTCAGTACTTC. Its translation is CASTWTGVAKNIQYF.

This clonotype was detected ten times or more. The chain is built from TRBV12-3 or TRBV12-4 and TRBJ1-5; a weak D match, TRBD1 (5 bases). The CDR3 runs to 14 residues. V was clipped by 5 bases and J by 3 bases, with 11 bases between them. The CDR3: CASSPGNVNQPQHF. Written as DNA, the CDR3 is TGTGCCAGCAGTCCAGGGAATGTCAATCAGCCCCAGCATTTT.

There are many counts of this clonotype. This chain uses TRBV29-1 with TRBJ2-5; 8 bases match TRBD1. The V and J ends lost 6 bases and 6 bases, in that order; junction bases with no gene match: 6. Germline CDR1 reads SQVTM; CDR2 reads ANQGSEA. The CDR3 contains 12 residues. CDR3 amino acids: CSVQGAGKTQYF. Here the CDR3 DNA reads TGCAGCGTCCAGGGGGCGGGCAAGACCCAGTACTTC.

This clonotype has more than one count but fewer than ten. The chain combines TRBV2 with TRBJ2-4, with 10 bases identical to TRBD1. The CDR3 runs 15 residues. Germline CDR1 SNHLY, CDR2 FYNNEI. The junction had 0 bases not matched to a gene; V was cut back by 3 bases and J by 1 base. CDR3 region: CASSEDRGAKNIQYF. DNA of the CDR3: TGTGCCAGCAGTGAGGACAGGGGGGCCAAAAACATTCAGTACTTC.